The entry below gives a single TCR beta chain sequence along with its context. This entry is derived from a study of blood T cell repertoires in COVID-19. Whole-study context: Donors in the United States, Italy and Spain gave samples during acute or convalescent COVID-19. T cells, B-cell-depleted T cells, or PBMCs supplied cDNA or gDNA.

V dropped 6 bases and J dropped 0; count of bases not matched to a gene: 7. Looked up from germline, CDR1 is LGHDT and CDR2 is YNNKEL (reference sequence). The CDR3 totals 16 residues. Authors' methods: Amplifying reference gene primers gave estimates of nucleated cell counts. Clones were sequenced by immunoSEQ multiplex PCR, and TCRdb holds only the in-frame ones, with some missing. V and J calls and clone size follow that table, whereas D and trimming were derived from the DNA. The sample holds about 80,000 clones, roughly 78% seen once. The chain carries TRBV3-1 (or the pseudogene TRBV3-2) and TRBJ2-1; 8 bases map to TRBD2. Sample: peripheral blood. The source of this sequence is a man aged 55 to 70 with acute or convalescent COVID-19. CDR3 DNA: TGTGCCAGCAGTAAAAGCGGGAGCCTCTCCTACAATGAGCAGTTCTTC. Translation gives CASSKSGSLSYNEQFF.